The next 23 T cell receptor beta chains were all read from a single sample in a study of shared clonotypes between healthy human individuals. Method: immunoSEQ multiplex PCR; TCRdb's copy keeps in-frame clones and lacks some. Counted here are more than 850,000 clones, approximately 80% occurring once; the ten biggest clones make up 0.5% to 0.6%. Input material: memory CD4+ T cells from PBMCs. Noted subset: CD45RA-negative fraction. These receptors were collected from a man younger than 35 in good health. Some clones in this sample may be carry-over from other donors' samples.

The J gene is TRBJ2-4, the V gene TRBV6-1; 7 bases are a match to TRBD2. The V segment lost 0 bases and the J segment 2 bases; nucleotides outside the gene matches: 7. The CDR3 spans 17 residues. Germline CDR1 and CDR2: MNHNS and SASEGT. CDR3 region: CASSEAPTSAPKNIQYF. DNA of the CDR3: TGTGCCAGCAGTGAAGCGCCAACTAGCGCACCCAAAAACATTCAGTACTTC.

The rearrangement joins TRBV19 to TRBJ1-1, with TRBD1 as a possible D gene (5 bases). The CDR3 spans 12 residues. The germline gives CDR1 LNHDA, CDR2 SQIVND (reference sequence). Trimming removed 5 bases from V and 10 bases from J, with 14 bases in between. CDR3 sequence (DNA): TGTGCCAGTAGTTCTTTAGGGGTTAGAGCTTTCTTT. It codes for CASSSLGVRAFF.

This chain connects TRBV7-9 to TRBJ2-7; possibly TRBD1 or TRBD2 for D (5 bases each). Trimming took 3 bases from V and 2 from J, leaving 8 bases between them. This CDR3 contains 13 residues. Germline loops: CDR1 SEHNR, CDR2 FQNEAQ (reference sequence). The CDR3 DNA follows: TGTGCCAGCAGCTTTTTGGGGGCCTACGAGCAGTACTTC. Translation: CASSFLGAYEQYF.

The sample holds one count of this clone. This sequence is one base from a far larger clone and is likely a read error. The gene calls are TRBV28 and TRBJ2-3; 13 nucleotides agree with TRBD2. Trimming took 6 bases from V and 0 from J; bases not matched to a gene: 3. The CDR3 contains 16 residues. Germline loops: CDR1 MDHEN, CDR2 SYDVKM. The CDR3 region has the DNA TGTGCCAGCAGCCGGGGACTAGCGGGGAGCACAGATACGCAGTATTTT. Translating gives CASSRGLAGSTDTQYF.

This clone was observed many times. The sample carries other DNA sequences with the same CDR3. This chain links TRBV7-2 with TRBJ2-5, with 11 nucleotides matching TRBD2. V dropped 5 bases and J dropped 2; count of bases not matched to a gene: 4. CDR3 length: 15 amino acids. CDR1 and CDR2 from the germline V gene are SGHTA and FQGNSA. For the CDR3, the DNA is TGTGCCAGCAGCCCGGGGACTAGCGGTCAAGAGACCCAGTACTTC. Amino acid sequence: CASSPGTSGQETQYF.

Notes on this clone: Other DNA sequences in this specimen translate into the identical CDR3. The rearrangement links TRBV27 to TRBJ1-2; a possible D gene is TRBD1 (5 bases). There are 13 residues in the CDR3. In germline, CDR1 is MNHEY, CDR2 SMNVEV (reference sequence). Trimming cost V 3 bases and J 5 bases, with 10 bases left between them. CDR3 residues: CASSFRGGYGYTF. The CDR3 bases are TGTGCCAGCAGTTTTCGGGGGGGTTATGGCTACACCTTC.

This clone has more than one count but fewer than ten. CDR3 nucleotides: TGTGCCAGCAGCCAAGACAGAAGGAACACTGAAGCTTTCTTT. Amino acids: CASSQDRRNTEAFF. The rearrangement joins TRBV5-6 to TRBJ1-1; possibly TRBD1 for D (5 bases). From germline, CDR1 is SGHDT and CDR2 YYEEEE. CDR3 size: 14 residues. Trimming stripped 4 bases from V and 1 base from J, with 11 bases between. Filled out from reference TRBV5-6 and TRBJ1-1, the complete variable domain reads DAGVTQSPTHLIKTRGQQVTLRCSPKSGHDTVSWYQQALGQGPQFIFQYYEEEERQRGNFPDRFSGHQFPNYSSELNVNALLLGDSALYLCASSQDRRNTEAFFGQGTRLTVV.

The CDR3 nucleotides are TGCGCCAGCAGGGGGCTAGCGGGAACCTACGAGCAGTACTTC. Encoded protein: CASRGLAGTYEQYF. The chain is built from TRBV5-1 and TRBJ2-7; 9 bases match TRBD2. From germline, CDR1 is SGHRS and CDR2 YFSETQ. The CDR3 is 14 residues long. Germline trimming cut 5 bases from V and 2 bases from J; bases unmatched to any gene: 5.

V and J are TRBV6-5 and TRBJ2-7; D gene ambiguous. The germline V gene encodes CDR1 MNHEY and CDR2 SVGAGI. Trimming cost V 2 bases and J 4 bases, with 6 bases left between them. This CDR3 comprises 12 residues. CDR3 region: CASSYGWYEQYF. As DNA, the CDR3 is TGTGCCAGCAGTTACGGATGGTACGAGCAGTACTTC.

The chain carries TRBV7-9 and TRBJ2-7, with 8 bases that match TRBD2. Germline assignment: CDR1 SEHNR and CDR2 FQNEAQ (reference sequence). V was pared by 6 bases and J by 2 bases, with 9 bases of the junction left unmatched. The CDR3 extends over 15 amino acids. As DNA, the CDR3 is TGTGCCAGCAGTTCGATCCGGGGGGGCCCCTACGAGCAGTACTTC. Translation: CASSSIRGGPYEQYF.

This clone was observed a few times. The rearrangement joins TRBV7-9 to TRBJ2-3; 8 nucleotides line up with TRBD1. V gave up 4 bases and J gave up 3 bases; unmatched junction bases: 3. Germline CDR1 reads SEHNR; CDR2 reads FQNEAQ (reference sequence). The CDR3 sequence is 14 residues long. CDR3 region: CASSSRTGTDTQYF. CDR3 coding DNA: TGTGCCAGCAGCTCGCGGACAGGGACAGATACGCAGTATTTT.

V usage is TRBV6-6 and J usage is TRBJ2-5; 8 bases fit TRBD2. The V gene end was trimmed by 1 base and the J gene end by 3 bases; junction bases not matched to a gene: 7. Germline CDR1 is MNHNY and CDR2 is SVGAGI (reference sequence). The CDR3 is made up of 16 amino acids. Here the CDR3 reads CASSYYREGRKETQYF. In nucleotides, the CDR3 is TGTGCCAGCAGTTACTATCGGGAGGGCAGAAAAGAGACCCAGTACTTC.

This sequence joins TRBV13 and TRBJ1-6; D unclear. Germline V gene data show CDR1 as PRHDT and CDR2 as FYEKMQ (reference sequence). The length of the CDR3 is 14 residues. Trimming removed 5 bases at V and 7 bases at J, with 12 bases between. CDR3 residues: CASSLNEGNSPLHF. The CDR3 nucleotides are TGTGCCAGCAGCCTCAACGAAGGGAATTCACCCCTCCACTTT.

This sequence joins TRBV5-4 and TRBJ2-5, with 7 bases fitting TRBD2. After removal of 2 bases from V and 5 bases from J, the junction contained 6 bases not matched to a gene. In germline, CDR1 is SGHNT, CDR2 YYREEE (reference sequence). The CDR3 extends over 14 amino acids. The CDR3 DNA reads as TGTGCCAGCAGCTTTGGGGGGGTCGGGGAGACCCAGTACTTC. This codes for CASSFGGVGETQYF.

V gene TRBV4-1 combines with J gene TRBJ1-2; D possibly corresponds to TRBD1 (6 bases). V was cut by 4 bases and J by 0 bases, with 12 bases left in between. CDR3 size: 15 residues. In germline, CDR1 is MGHRA, CDR2 YSYEKL. The DNA of the CDR3 is TGCGCCAGCAGCCGAACAGGGTTAGCTAACTATGGCTACACCTTC. Translation gives CASSRTGLANYGYTF.

This chain links TRBV7-9 with TRBJ2-3; D possibly corresponds to TRBD1 (6 bases). V was trimmed by 3 bases and J by 0 bases, leaving 10 bases between them. CDR1 is SEHNR, CDR2 FQNEAQ, per germline (reference sequence). This CDR3 is built from 15 residues. CDR3 loop: CASSFPTGSTDTQYF. The CDR3 bases are TGTGCCAGCAGCTTCCCAACAGGGAGCACAGATACGCAGTATTTT.

This chain links TRBV4-3 with TRBJ1-4; 9 nucleotides align to TRBD1. This CDR3 has 15 amino acids. CDR1 LGHNA and CDR2 YSLEER come from the germline V gene. With V trimmed by 6 bases and J by 7 bases, 9 bases remained unmatched. CDR3 amino acids: CASSPAGTGLEKLFF. CDR3 nucleotide sequence: TGCGCCAGCAGTCCCGCCGGGACAGGGCTTGAAAAACTGTTTTTT.

The chain recombines TRBV5-1 with TRBJ1-1, with D uncertain. This CDR3 contains 15 residues. CDR1 and CDR2 (germline): SGHRS, YFSETQ. With 1 base removed from V and 5 bases from J, the gap between germline ends came to 15 bases. CDR3 residues: CASSLISTGGTEAFF. In nucleotides, the CDR3 is TGCGCCAGCAGCTTGATATCTACGGGTGGGACTGAAGCTTTCTTT.

The chain carries TRBV7-6 and TRBJ2-7; the D gene is possibly TRBD1 (6 bases). Germline lookup yields CDR1 SGHVS and CDR2 FNYEAQ. Trimming stripped 5 bases from V and 4 bases from J, with 21 bases between. There are 16 residues in the CDR3. The CDR3 sequence: CASSRYGTLRYYEQYF. DNA of the CDR3: TGTGCCAGCAGCAGATACGGGACACTACGTTATTACGAGCAGTACTTC. Supplemented by reference TRBV7-6 and TRBJ2-7, the full variable domain reads GAGVSQSPRYKVTKRGQDVALRCDPISGHVSLYWYRQALGQGPEFLTYFNYEAQQDKSGLPNDRFSAERPEGSISTLTIQRTEQRDSAMYRCASSRYGTLRYYEQYFGPGTRLTVT.

The V and J genes are TRBV5-5 and TRBJ2-2, with D unclear. The V end lost 4 bases, the J end lost 5 bases, and 15 bases lay between the germline ends. The CDR3 has 15 residues. CDR1 is SGHKS, CDR2 YYEKEE, per germline (reference sequence). The CDR3 DNA sequence: TGTGCCAGCAGCGTCACCCGGGCTCCGACCGGGGAGCTGTTTTTT. Translated, it gives CASSVTRAPTGELFF.

The chain uses TRBV5-1 and TRBJ2-7; 9 bases are a match to TRBD2. Germline CDR1 SGHRS, CDR2 YFSETQ. This CDR3 has 15 amino acids. The V and J ends lost 0 bases and 3 bases, in that order; junction bases with no gene match: 4. CDR3 DNA: TGCGCCAGCAGCTTGGCGCTAGCGGGATACTACGAGCAGTACTTC. Amino acid sequence: CASSLALAGYYEQYF.

The chain couples TRBV10-3 to TRBJ2-7; 10 nucleotides align to TRBD2. CDR3 size: 15 residues. V dropped 2 bases and J dropped 2; count of bases not matched to a gene: 3. Germline CDR1 reads ENHRY; CDR2 reads SYGVKD. CDR3 nucleotide sequence: TGTGCCATCAGTGAGACGCTAGCGGGAGCCTACGAGCAGTACTTC. This translates into CAISETLAGAYEQYF.

This clone was counted a few times. The chain carries TRBV14 and TRBJ2-3; possibly TRBD1 or TRBD2 for D (5 bases each). There are 17 residues in the CDR3. Trimming took 0 bases from V and 3 from J, leaving 16 bases between them. Per the germline V gene, CDR1 is SGHDN and CDR2 is FVKESK. CDR3: CASSQDQRGWRTDTQYF. CDR3 coding DNA: TGTGCCAGCAGCCAAGATCAACGGGGCTGGCGAACAGATACGCAGTATTTT.